The source of this T cell receptor beta chain is a study of blood T cells in healthy people across ages. This clonotype showed up just a few times. A second PCR of 7 to 11 cycles used a sample-barcoded 5' primer and a J-beta primer mix. Each cDNA molecule was tagged by a template-switch adaptor that had 12 random nucleotides. Using its own MiXCR run on the 5' RACE reads, TCRdb lists one record per CDR3 protein. The data contain fewer than 2,000,000 distinct CDR3 sequences, about 39% of them singletons. The specimen sequenced was blood. This TCR came from a human donor in good health.

The chain's CDR3 is CASSILQGSGANVLTF. CDR3 nucleotides: TGTGCCAGTAGTATCCTACAGGGATCTGGGGCCAACGTCCTGACTTTC. The rearrangement joins TRBV19 to TRBJ2-6, with D maybe TRBD1 (6 bases). The V gene lost 3 bases and the J gene lost 1 base, with 10 bases spanning the gap. The CDR3 runs to 16 residues. In germline, CDR1 is LNHDA, CDR2 SQIVND (reference sequence).